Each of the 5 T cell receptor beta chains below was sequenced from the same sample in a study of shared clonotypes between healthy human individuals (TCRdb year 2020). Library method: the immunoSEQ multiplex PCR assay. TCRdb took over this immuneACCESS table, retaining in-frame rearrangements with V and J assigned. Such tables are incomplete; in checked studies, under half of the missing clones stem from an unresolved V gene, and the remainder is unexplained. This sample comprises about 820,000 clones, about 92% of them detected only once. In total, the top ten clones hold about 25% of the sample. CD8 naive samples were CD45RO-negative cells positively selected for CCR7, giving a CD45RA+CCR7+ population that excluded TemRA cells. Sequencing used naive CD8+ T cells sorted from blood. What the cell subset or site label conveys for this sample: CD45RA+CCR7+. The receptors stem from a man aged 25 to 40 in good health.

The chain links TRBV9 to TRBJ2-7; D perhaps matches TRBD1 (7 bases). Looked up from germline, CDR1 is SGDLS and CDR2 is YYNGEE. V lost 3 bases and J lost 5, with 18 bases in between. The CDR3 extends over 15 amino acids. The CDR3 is CASSAGGTRGDEQYF. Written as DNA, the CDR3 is TGTGCCAGCAGCGCAGGGGGGACCCGCGGTGACGAGCAGTACTTC.

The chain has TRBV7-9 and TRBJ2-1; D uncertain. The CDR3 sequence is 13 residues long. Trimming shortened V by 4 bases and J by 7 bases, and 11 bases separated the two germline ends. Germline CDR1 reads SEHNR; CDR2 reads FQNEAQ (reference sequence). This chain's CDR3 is CASSWTRSNEQFF. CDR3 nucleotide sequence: TGTGCCAGCAGCTGGACGCGTTCTAATGAGCAGTTCTTC.

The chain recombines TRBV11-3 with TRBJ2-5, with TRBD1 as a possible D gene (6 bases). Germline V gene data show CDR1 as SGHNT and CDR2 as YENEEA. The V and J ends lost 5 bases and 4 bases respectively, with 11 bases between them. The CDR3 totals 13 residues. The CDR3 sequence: CASSAGTLETQYF. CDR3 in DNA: TGTGCCAGCAGCGCCGGGACATTAGAGACCCAGTACTTC.

This chain's CDR3 is CASSSSITRTGPNEKLFF. The CDR3 nucleotides read TGTGCCAGCAGCTCCTCAATTACCCGGACAGGGCCAAATGAAAAACTGTTTTTT. This chain links TRBV5-6 with TRBJ1-4; 8 positions match TRBD1. Germline lookup yields CDR1 SGHDT and CDR2 YYEEEE. The CDR3 is 18 amino acids. The ends lost 3 bases at V and 5 bases at J; junction bases unmatched: 15.

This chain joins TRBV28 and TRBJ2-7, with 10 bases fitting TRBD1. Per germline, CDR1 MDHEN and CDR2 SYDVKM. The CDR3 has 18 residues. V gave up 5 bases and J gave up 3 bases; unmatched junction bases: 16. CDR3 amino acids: CASSARTGGYEVGYEQYF. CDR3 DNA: TGTGCCAGCAGTGCACGGACAGGGGGTTATGAAGTTGGCTACGAGCAGTACTTC.